Listed below are T cell receptor beta chains from one sample, sequenced in a study of Ad26.COV2.S vaccination and SARS-CoV-2 variants. The assay was immunoSEQ multiplex PCR, and TCRdb's table has in-frame clones only and misses some. The sample has about 440,000 clones, 90% seen once. The material sequenced was peripheral blood, taken in a trial of Ad26.COV2.S vaccine versus placebo. These TCRs come from a person aged 18-65 years who received the Ad26.COV2.S COVID-19 vaccine or a placebo. Each CDR3 is given with its conserved first and last residue. The D gene is left open where the match is weak. Size tells how often a clone was seen (once, few, many) or the class of an expanded clone, and some rows leave it out.

NA	TRBV10-3	TRBD2	TRBJ2-7	CAISETSSGSRSYEQYF	TGTGCCATCAGTGAGACCTCTAGCGGCAGCAGATCCTACGAGCAGTACTTC
once	TRBV18	NA	TRBJ2-2	CASSATSANTGELFF	TGTGCCAGCTCAGCAACTAGTGCTAACACCGGGGAGCTGTTTTTT
NA	TRBV28	NA	TRBJ2-2	CASSLWTEVRNTGELFF	TGTGCCAGCAGTTTATGGACGGAGGTTAGGAACACCGGGGAGCTGTTTTTT
NA	TRBV29-1	NA	TRBJ1-5	CSVGRALNQPQHF	TGCAGCGTTGGTCGCGCCCTCAATCAGCCCCAGCATTTT
NA	TRBV18	NA	TRBJ2-7	CASSPGAYEQYF	TGTGCCAGCTCACCGGGGGCCTACGAGCAGTACTTC
NA	TRBV13	TRBD2	TRBJ2-1	CASSLGFAGGPYNEQFF	TGTGCCAGCAGCTTAGGCTTCGCGGGAGGGCCCTACAATGAGCAGTTCTTC
NA	TRBV6-5	TRBD1	TRBJ2-4	CASASAGGLKNIQYF	TGTGCCAGCGCGAGCGCAGGGGGATTAAAAAACATTCAGTACTTC
NA	TRBV19	TRBD2	TRBJ2-3	CASTPGGLAGGQSQYF	TGTGCCAGTACCCCCGGCGGGCTAGCGGGAGGGCAGAGTCAGTATTTT
few	TRBV19	NA	TRBJ1-5	CASSIPGVKPQHF	TGTGCCAGTAGTATCCCAGGGGTTAAGCCCCAGCATTTT
NA	TRBV13	NA	TRBJ2-7	CASSPAPVGGPYEQYF	TGTGCCAGCAGCCCCGCCCCGGTGGGAGGCCCCTACGAGCAGTACTTC
NA	TRBV4-2	NA	TRBJ2-3	CASSSRETNTDTQYF	TGTGCCAGCAGCTCCCGGGAAACCAACACAGATACGCAGTATTTT
NA	TRBV3-1/TRBV3-2	TRBD1	TRBJ1-2	CASSLRQGSGYTF	TGTGCCAGCAGCCTCCGACAGGGGTCTGGCTACACCTTC